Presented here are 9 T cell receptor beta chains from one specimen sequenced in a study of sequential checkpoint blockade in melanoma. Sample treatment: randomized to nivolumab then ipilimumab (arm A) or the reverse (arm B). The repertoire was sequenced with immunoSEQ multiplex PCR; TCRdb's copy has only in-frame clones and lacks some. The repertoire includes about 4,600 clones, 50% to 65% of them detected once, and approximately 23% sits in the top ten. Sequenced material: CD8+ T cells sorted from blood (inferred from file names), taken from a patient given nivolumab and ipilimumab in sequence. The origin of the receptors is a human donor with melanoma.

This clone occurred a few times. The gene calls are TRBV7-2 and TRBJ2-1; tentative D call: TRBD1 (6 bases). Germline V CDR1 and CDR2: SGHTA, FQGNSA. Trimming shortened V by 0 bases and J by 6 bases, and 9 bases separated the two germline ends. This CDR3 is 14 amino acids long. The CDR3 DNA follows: TGTGCCAGCAGCTTAGCGGAAGGGGGCAATGAGCAGTTCTTC. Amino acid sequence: CASSLAEGGNEQFF.

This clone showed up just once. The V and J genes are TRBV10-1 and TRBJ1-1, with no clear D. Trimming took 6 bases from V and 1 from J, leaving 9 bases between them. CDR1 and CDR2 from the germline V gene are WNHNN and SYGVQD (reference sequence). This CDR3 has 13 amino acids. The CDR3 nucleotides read TGCGCCAGCAGAAATACAAGGAACACTGAAGCTTTCTTT. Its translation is CASRNTRNTEAFF.

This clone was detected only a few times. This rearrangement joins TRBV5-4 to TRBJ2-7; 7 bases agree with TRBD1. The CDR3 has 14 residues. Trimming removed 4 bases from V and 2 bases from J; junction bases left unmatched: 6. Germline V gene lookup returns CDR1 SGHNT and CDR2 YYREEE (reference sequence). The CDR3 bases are TGTGCCAGCAGCCCACCGGGACAGACCTACGAGCAGTACTTC. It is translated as CASSPPGQTYEQYF.

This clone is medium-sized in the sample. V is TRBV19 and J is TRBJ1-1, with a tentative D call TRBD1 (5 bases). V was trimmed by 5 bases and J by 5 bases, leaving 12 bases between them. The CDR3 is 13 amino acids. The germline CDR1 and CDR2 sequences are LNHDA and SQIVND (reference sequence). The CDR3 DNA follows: TGTGCCAGTAGTCGGGGGTTATTAACTGAAGCTTTCTTT. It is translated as CASSRGLLTEAFF.

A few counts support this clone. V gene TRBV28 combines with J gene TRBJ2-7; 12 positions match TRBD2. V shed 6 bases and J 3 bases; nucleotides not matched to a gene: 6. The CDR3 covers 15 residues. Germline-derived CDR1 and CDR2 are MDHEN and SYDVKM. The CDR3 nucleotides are TGTGCCAGCAGGCAAACTAGCGGGAGGCTCTACGAGCAGTACTTC. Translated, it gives CASRQTSGRLYEQYF.

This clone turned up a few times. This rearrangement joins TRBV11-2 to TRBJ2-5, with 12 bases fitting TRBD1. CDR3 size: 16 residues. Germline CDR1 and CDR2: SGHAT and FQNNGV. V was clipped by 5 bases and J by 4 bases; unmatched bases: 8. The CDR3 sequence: CASSGTGTGGTETQYF. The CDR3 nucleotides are TGTGCCAGCAGCGGGACCGGGACAGGGGGCACAGAGACCCAGTACTTC.

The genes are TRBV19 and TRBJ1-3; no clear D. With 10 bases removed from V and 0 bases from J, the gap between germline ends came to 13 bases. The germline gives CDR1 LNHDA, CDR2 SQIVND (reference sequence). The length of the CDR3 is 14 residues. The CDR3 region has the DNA TGTGCCACCTCGGTCGGAGTCTCTGGAAACACCATATATTTT. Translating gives CATSVGVSGNTIYF.

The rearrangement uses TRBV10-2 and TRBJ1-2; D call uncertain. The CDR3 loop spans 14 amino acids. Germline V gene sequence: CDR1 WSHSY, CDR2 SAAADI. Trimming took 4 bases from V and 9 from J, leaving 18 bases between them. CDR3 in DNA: TGCGCCAGCAGTGCCCGGATGGAGGCCCCGAGCTACACCTTC. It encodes CASSARMEAPSYTF.

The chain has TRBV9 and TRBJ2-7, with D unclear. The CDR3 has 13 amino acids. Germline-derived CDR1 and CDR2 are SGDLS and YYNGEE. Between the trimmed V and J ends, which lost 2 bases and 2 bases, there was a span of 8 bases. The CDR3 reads CASSVGAPYEQYF. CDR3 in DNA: TGTGCCAGCAGCGTTGGAGCCCCCTACGAGCAGTACTTC. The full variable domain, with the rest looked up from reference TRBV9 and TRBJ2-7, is DSGVTQTPKHLITATGQRVTLRCSPRSGDLSVYWYQQSLDQGLQFLIQYYNGEERAKGNILERFSAQQFPDLHSELNLSSLELGDSALYFCASSVGAPYEQYFGPGTRLTVT.